These 26 T cell receptor beta chains share one sample of origin, sequenced in a study of beta chain features in type 1 diabetes. Study findings and constraints: Within each of all four CD4+ subsets, Type 1 diabetes patients had TCRB CDR3s that were moderately but significantly shorter.

Isolated RNA was reverse transcribed in full, so expressed TCRB transcripts were sequenced. Produced via immunoSEQ multiplex PCR; TCRdb's table is partial and in-frame only. This table holds a few hundred thousand clones, 9.6% found once. Their target antigens are unknown. The sample taken for sequencing was central memory CD4+ T cells from blood. All receptors come from a man aged 25 to 40 with type 1 diabetes.

This clone was counted a few times. This chain connects TRBV18 to TRBJ2-5; D is perhaps TRBD2 (6 bases). The CDR3 is 14 amino acids. The V gene's germline CDR1 is KGHSH and CDR2 LQKENI. Trimming shortened V by 0 bases and J by 3 bases, and 8 bases separated the two germline ends. The CDR3 reads CASSPPGGEETQYF. CDR3 DNA: TGTGCCAGCTCACCACCGGGGGGAGAAGAGACCCAGTACTTC.

The V and J genes are TRBV6-5 and TRBJ1-3; D might be TRBD1 (6 bases). The CDR3 spans 14 residues. Germline assignment: CDR1 MNHEY and CDR2 SVGAGI. Trimming pared 2 bases from V and 9 bases from J, leaving 14 bases between. CDR3 sequence (DNA): TGTGCCAGCAGTTACCGGACAGTTTCGGGCACCATATATTTT. Translation: CASSYRTVSGTIYF.

This clone has just a few counts. The rearrangement joins TRBV30 to TRBJ1-4, with 9 nucleotides matching TRBD1. Germline V gene sequence: CDR1 GTSNPN, CDR2 SVGIG (reference sequence). This CDR3 is built from 15 residues. V lost 5 bases and J lost 7; bases outside the gene matches: 11. CDR3 nucleotide sequence: TGTGCCTGGCGCTTAGCCGGGACAGGGACTGAAAAACTGTTTTTT. This translates into CAWRLAGTGTEKLFF.

This clone was counted only a few times. J is TRBJ1-2 and V is TRBV6-1; no definite D call. The CDR3 is made up of 14 amino acids. Germline CDR1 is MNHNS and CDR2 is SASEGT. Trimming pared 5 bases from V and 2 bases from J, leaving 12 bases between. CDR3 region: CASSSNQGNYGYTF. For the CDR3, the DNA is TGTGCCAGCAGTTCTAACCAAGGGAACTATGGCTACACCTTC.

The chain employs TRBV14 and TRBJ1-4, with D unresolved. The CDR3 covers 12 residues. CDR1 and CDR2 (germline): SGHDN, FVKESK. The V end was cut by 4 bases, the J end by 0 bases, with 0 bases between. CDR3 sequence: CASSPTNEKLFF. CDR3 bases: TGTGCCAGCAGCCCAACTAATGAAAAACTGTTTTTT.

V and J are TRBV19 and TRBJ2-1, with 15 bases that match TRBD2. The germline gives CDR1 LNHDA, CDR2 SQIVND (reference sequence). With V trimmed by 7 bases and J by 8 bases, 6 bases remained unmatched. This CDR3 contains 15 residues. Here the CDR3 DNA reads TGTGCCAGTAAGTCCGGACTAGCGGGAGGGCATGAGCAGTTCTTC. Amino acids: CASKSGLAGGHEQFF.

CDR3 amino acids: CASSPLTGPTELNYGYTF. The CDR3 nucleotides are TGTGCCAGTAGTCCGTTGACAGGGCCCACCGAGTTAAACTATGGCTACACCTTC. This chain joins TRBV19 and TRBJ1-2; 7 bases agree with TRBD1. V lost 5 bases to trimming and J lost 2 bases; unmatched junction nucleotides: 17. Germline V gene sequence: CDR1 LNHDA, CDR2 SQIVND (reference sequence). The CDR3 covers 18 residues.

This clone is labeled as medium-sized. The CDR3 DNA follows: TGTGCCAGCACACGTGGGACAGGGAGTGCGTACGAGCAGTACTTC. As protein: CASTRGTGSAYEQYF. The rearrangement links TRBV7-9 to TRBJ2-7; 9 bases are shared with TRBD1. With V trimmed by 7 bases and J by 4 bases, 11 bases remained unmatched. Germline V gene data show CDR1 as SEHNR and CDR2 as FQNEAQ (reference sequence). The length of the CDR3 is 15 residues.

V is TRBV27 and J is TRBJ2-3; D call uncertain. Germline V gene data show CDR1 as MNHEY and CDR2 as SMNVEV (reference sequence). The length of the CDR3 is 14 residues. V was cut by 7 bases and J by 2 bases, with 13 bases left in between. The CDR3 here is CASTFDPFTDTQYF. The CDR3 DNA follows: TGTGCCAGCACCTTTGACCCGTTCACAGATACGCAGTATTTT.

This clone came up many times. The chain carries TRBV18 and TRBJ2-5; the D is unclear. The V gene's germline CDR1 is KGHSH and CDR2 LQKENI. CDR3 length: 13 amino acids. V lost 2 bases and J 0 bases, leaving 4 bases between the germline ends. The CDR3 here is CASSPRHQETQYF. CDR3 DNA sequence: TGTGCCAGCTCACCAAGGCACCAAGAGACCCAGTACTTC.

This clone was detected only a few times. CDR3 nucleotides: TGTGCCAGTACCAACGACTTGGGCTCCTACAATGAGCAGTTCTTC. The encoded protein is CASTNDLGSYNEQFF. V usage is TRBV19 and J usage is TRBJ2-1; no reliable D call. The CDR3 loop spans 15 amino acids. V lost 7 bases to trimming and J lost 0 bases, with 13 bases between them. Germline CDR1 reads LNHDA; CDR2 reads SQIVND (reference sequence).

V and J are TRBV28 and TRBJ1-5; possible D gene TRBD1, 5 bases. The germline CDR1 and CDR2 sequences are MDHEN and SYDVKM. V dropped 4 bases and J dropped 1 base, with 14 bases sitting between them. The length of the CDR3 is 16 residues. CDR3: CASSSPRGASNQPQHF. CDR3 in DNA: TGTGCCAGCAGTTCACCTCGAGGGGCGAGCAATCAGCCCCAGCATTTT.

The chain recombines TRBV9 with TRBJ1-1, with TRBD1 as a possible D gene (5 bases). Germline V gene data show CDR1 as SGDLS and CDR2 as YYNGEE. V gave up 5 bases and J gave up 1 base, with 12 bases separating them. This CDR3 comprises 14 residues. The CDR3 DNA reads as TGTGCCAGCAGGAGGGTAGGGGAGAACACTGAAGCTTTCTTT. This gives the protein CASRRVGENTEAFF.

This clone was seen at least ten times. The CDR3 DNA follows: TGTGCCACCCTAGCGGACCGCTCCTACAATGAGCAGTTCTTC. Protein sequence: CATLADRSYNEQFF. The chain uses TRBV10-3 and TRBJ2-1; 7 bases match TRBD2. There are 14 residues in the CDR3. J was trimmed by 0 bases and V by 10 bases; bases with no gene match: 6. Germline V CDR1 and CDR2: ENHRY, SYGVKD.

This clone was picked up many times. The chain is built from TRBV2 and TRBJ2-2; 7 bases fit TRBD2. V was clipped by 8 bases and J by 5 bases; unmatched bases: 2. Looked up from germline, CDR1 is SNHLY and CDR2 is FYNNEI. The CDR3 has 12 residues. The CDR3 nucleotides read TGTGCCAGCCGGGGGGATACCGGGGAGCTGTTTTTT. This encodes CASRGDTGELFF. Combining the CDR3 with reference TRBV2 and TRBJ2-2 gives the whole variable domain EPEVTQTPSHQVTQMGQEVILRCVPISNHLYFYWYRQILGQKVEFLVSFYNNEISEKSEIFDDQFSVERPDGSNFTLKIRSTKLEDSAMYFCASRGDTGELFFGEGSRLTVL.

This clone was seen repeatedly, ten times or more. The CDR3 spells CASSPMDSSYNEQFF. The CDR3 DNA sequence: TGTGCCAGCTCACCGATGGACAGTTCCTACAATGAGCAGTTCTTC. The chain recombines TRBV18 with TRBJ2-1, with D possibly being TRBD1 (6 bases). The CDR3 consists of 15 residues. V gave up 3 bases and J gave up 1 base, with 10 bases separating them. Per germline, CDR1 KGHSH and CDR2 LQKENI.

In its sample, this clone was seen a few times. The V call is TRBV7-9, the J call TRBJ1-4; D remains unclear. Germline V gives CDR1 SEHNR, CDR2 FQNEAQ (reference sequence). The CDR3 length is 13 residues. V shed 4 bases and J shed 5 bases, with 8 bases lying between them. CDR3 region: CASSSGLNEKLFF. DNA for the CDR3: TGTGCCAGCAGCTCCGGACTCAATGAAAAACTGTTTTTT.

This clone was recorded a few times. The chain couples TRBV2 to TRBJ2-5; D may be TRBD1 (7 bases). Germline CDR1 reads SNHLY; CDR2 reads FYNNEI. Trimming pared 8 bases from V and 2 bases from J, leaving 12 bases between. CDR3 length: 13 residues. CDR3 sequence reads: CASLRGAQETQYF. The CDR3 DNA sequence: TGTGCCAGCCTCAGGGGGGCACAAGAGACCCAGTACTTC.

This clone was detected a few times. The chain joins TRBV4-2 to TRBJ2-7; D might be TRBD1 or TRBD2, each matching 5 bases. The length of the CDR3 is 15 residues. V was pared by 0 bases and J by 6 bases, with 15 bases between. Germline lookup yields CDR1 LGHNA and CDR2 YNFKEQ. The CDR3 DNA sequence: TGTGCCAGCAGCCAAGATTTGAGGGGCTGGGGCGAGCAGTACTTC. It specifies CASSQDLRGWGEQYF.

The chain's CDR3 is CASSRGTGPYTEAFF. DNA for the CDR3: TGTGCCAGCAGTCGAGGGACAGGCCCCTACACTGAAGCTTTCTTT. V is TRBV6-5 and J is TRBJ1-1, with 8 bases fitting TRBD1. CDR3 length: 15 amino acids. The V gene's germline CDR1 is MNHEY and CDR2 SVGAGI. V trimming: 5 bases; J trimming: 3 bases; junction bases outside the gene matches: 8.

In its sample, this clone was seen a few times. The V and J genes are TRBV7-9 and TRBJ2-2; a possible D gene is TRBD2 (5 bases). Trimming took 6 bases from V and 7 from J, leaving 18 bases between them. CDR1 SEHNR and CDR2 FQNEAQ come from the germline V gene (reference sequence). The CDR3 has 15 amino acids. The CDR3: CASRTPSEGSGELFF. CDR3 nucleotide sequence: TGTGCCAGCAGGACACCCTCGGAAGGGAGCGGGGAGCTGTTTTTT.

This clone was counted a few times. This chain links TRBV7-3 with TRBJ2-6; perhaps TRBD2 as D (5 bases). Germline V gene sequence: CDR1 SGHTA, CDR2 FQGTGA. The CDR3 runs 17 residues. The V and J ends lost 6 bases and 1 base respectively, with 16 bases between them. Written as DNA, the CDR3 is TGTGCCAGCAGTCGCGCCGTGCGGGTATCTGGGGCCAACGTCCTGACTTTC. Amino acid sequence: CASSRAVRVSGANVLTF.

This clone was observed a handful of times. The J gene is TRBJ2-1, the V gene TRBV4-1; 10 bases line up with TRBD2. Germline CDR1 reads MGHRA; CDR2 reads YSYEKL. With 2 bases clipped from V and 10 bases from J, the junction kept 8 bases outside the gene matches. CDR3 size: 15 residues. The CDR3 here is CASSQREGSGREQFF. DNA of the CDR3: TGCGCCAGCAGCCAAAGGGAGGGTAGCGGGAGGGAGCAGTTCTTC.

This rearrangement joins TRBV4-2 to TRBJ2-3; no definite D call. V lost 0 bases, J lost 3 bases, and 10 bases lay in between. Germline loops: CDR1 LGHNA, CDR2 YNFKEQ. The CDR3 is 15 residues long. DNA of the CDR3: TGTGCCAGCAGCCAAGATCTACAGCTAACAGATACGCAGTATTTT. This translates into CASSQDLQLTDTQYF.

There are a few counts of this clone. CDR3 amino acids: CASSFEGAGYGYTF. In DNA, the CDR3 is TGTGCCAGCAGTTTTGAAGGGGCTGGCTATGGCTACACCTTC. This chain joins TRBV27 and TRBJ1-2; tentatively, D is TRBD1 (5 bases). The germline V gene encodes CDR1 MNHEY and CDR2 SMNVEV (reference sequence). Trimming removed 3 bases from V and 4 bases from J, with 12 bases in between. The length of the CDR3 is 14 residues.

This clone was detected many times. The V and J genes are TRBV2 and TRBJ2-1; 11 bases are a match to TRBD1. This CDR3 has 15 residues. With V trimmed by 4 bases and J by 6 bases, 5 bases remained unmatched. Germline V gene sequence: CDR1 SNHLY, CDR2 FYNNEI. The CDR3 DNA sequence: TGTGCCAGCAGTGTGGGGGGACAGGGGGTCAATGAGCAGTTCTTC. Protein sequence: CASSVGGQGVNEQFF.